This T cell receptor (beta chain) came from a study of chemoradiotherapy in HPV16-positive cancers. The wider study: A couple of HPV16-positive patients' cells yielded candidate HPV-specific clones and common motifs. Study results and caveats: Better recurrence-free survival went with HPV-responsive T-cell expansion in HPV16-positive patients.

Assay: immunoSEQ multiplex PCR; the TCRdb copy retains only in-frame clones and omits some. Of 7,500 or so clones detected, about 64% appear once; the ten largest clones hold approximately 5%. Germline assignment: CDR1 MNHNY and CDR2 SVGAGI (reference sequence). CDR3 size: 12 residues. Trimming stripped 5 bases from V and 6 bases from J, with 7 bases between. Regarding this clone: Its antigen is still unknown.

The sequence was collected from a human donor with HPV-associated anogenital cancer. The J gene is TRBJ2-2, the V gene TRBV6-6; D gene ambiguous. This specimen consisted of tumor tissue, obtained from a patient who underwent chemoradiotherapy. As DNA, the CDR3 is TGTGCCAGCAGTCCTCAATCCGGGGAGCTGTTTTTT. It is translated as CASSPQSGELFF.